This TCR beta chain was sequenced in a study of CD8 T cells in Susac syndrome. Random hexamers primed reverse transcription of about 0.45 to 1 ug RNA. TCR beta CDR3 was amplified by immunoSEQ covering 54 Vbeta and 13 Jbeta. TCRdb passed the immunoSEQ multiplex PCR reads through MiXCR, listing each CDR3 protein once. The sample consists of a few hundred thousand distinct CDR3 sequences, about 85% of them appearing once. V was trimmed by 1 base and J by 7 bases, leaving 10 bases between them. This CDR3 is built from 14 residues. CDR1 is MNHEY and CDR2 is SMNVEV in the germline V gene (reference sequence).

The TCR sequence derives from a human donor with multiple sclerosis. What was sequenced was CD8+ T cells from PBMCs. This rearrangement joins TRBV27 to TRBJ1-4, with D possibly being TRBD1 (5 bases). The CDR3: CASSLLRTPEKLFF. The CDR3 DNA is TGTGCCAGCAGTTTATTAAGGACACCTGAAAAACTGTTTTTT. The entire variable domain, with the rest obtained from reference TRBV27 and TRBJ1-4, is as follows: EAQVTQNPRYLITVTGKKLTVTCSQNMNHEYMSWYRQDPGLGLRQIYYSMNVEVTDKGDVPEGYKVSRKEKRNFPLILESPSPNQTSLYFCASSLLRTPEKLFFGSGTQLSVL.